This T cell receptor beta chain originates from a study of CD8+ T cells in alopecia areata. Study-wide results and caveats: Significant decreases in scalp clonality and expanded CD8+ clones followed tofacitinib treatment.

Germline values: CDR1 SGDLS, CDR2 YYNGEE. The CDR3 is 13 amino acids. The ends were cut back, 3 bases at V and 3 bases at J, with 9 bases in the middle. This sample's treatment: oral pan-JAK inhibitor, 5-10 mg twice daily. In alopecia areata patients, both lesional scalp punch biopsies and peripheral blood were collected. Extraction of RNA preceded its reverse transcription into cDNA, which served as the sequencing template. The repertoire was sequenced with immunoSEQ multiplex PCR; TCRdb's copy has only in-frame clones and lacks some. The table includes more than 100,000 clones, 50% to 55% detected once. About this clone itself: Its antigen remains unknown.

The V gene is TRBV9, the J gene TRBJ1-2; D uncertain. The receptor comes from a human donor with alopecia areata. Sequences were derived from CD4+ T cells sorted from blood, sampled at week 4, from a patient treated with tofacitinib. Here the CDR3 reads CASSAPVDYGYTF. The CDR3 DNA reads TGTGCCAGCAGCGCCCCGGTAGACTATGGCTACACCTTC.